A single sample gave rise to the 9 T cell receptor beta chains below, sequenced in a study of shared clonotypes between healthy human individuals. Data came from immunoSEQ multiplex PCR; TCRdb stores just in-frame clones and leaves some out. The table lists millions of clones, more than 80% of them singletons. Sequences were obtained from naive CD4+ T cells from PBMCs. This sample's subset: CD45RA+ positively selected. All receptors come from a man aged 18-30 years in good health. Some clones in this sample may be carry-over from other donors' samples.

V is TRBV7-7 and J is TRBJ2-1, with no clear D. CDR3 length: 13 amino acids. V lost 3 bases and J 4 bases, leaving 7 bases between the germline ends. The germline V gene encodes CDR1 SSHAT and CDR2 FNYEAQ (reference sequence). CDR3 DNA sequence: TGTGCCAGCAGCTTTTCCTTTTACAATGAGCAGTTCTTC. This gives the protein CASSFSFYNEQFF.

The CDR3 spells CASSPHGGQAKETQYF. The CDR3 DNA follows: TGTGCCAGCAGCCCCCATGGGGGACAGGCCAAAGAGACCCAGTACTTC. The chain recombines TRBV12-1 with TRBJ2-5; the table's D call, TRBD1, has no DNA check behind it. TRBV12-1 is termed a pseudogene. CDR3 length: 16 amino acids.

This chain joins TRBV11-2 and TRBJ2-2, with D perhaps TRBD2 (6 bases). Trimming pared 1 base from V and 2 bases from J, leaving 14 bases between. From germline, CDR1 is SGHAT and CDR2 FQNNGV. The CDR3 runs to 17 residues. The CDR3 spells CASSLVVSAGNTGELFF. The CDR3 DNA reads TGTGCCAGCAGCTTAGTCGTGTCAGCGGGTAACACCGGGGAGCTGTTTTTT.

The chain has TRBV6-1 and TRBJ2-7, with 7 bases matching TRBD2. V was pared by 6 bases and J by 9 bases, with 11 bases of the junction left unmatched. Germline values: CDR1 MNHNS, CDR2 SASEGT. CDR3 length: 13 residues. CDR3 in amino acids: CASRAGPDLWQYF. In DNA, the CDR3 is TGTGCCAGCAGAGCGGGACCCGATCTCTGGCAGTACTTC.

The CDR3 reads CASSWAGGELFF. CDR3 sequence (DNA): TGTGCCAGCAGTTGGGCGGGAGGGGAGCTGTTTTTT. The rearrangement uses TRBV6-5 and TRBJ2-2, with D perhaps TRBD2 (6 bases). Germline CDR1 and CDR2: MNHEY and SVGAGI. The CDR3 is made up of 12 amino acids. The V end was cut by 4 bases, the J end by 8 bases, with 8 bases between.

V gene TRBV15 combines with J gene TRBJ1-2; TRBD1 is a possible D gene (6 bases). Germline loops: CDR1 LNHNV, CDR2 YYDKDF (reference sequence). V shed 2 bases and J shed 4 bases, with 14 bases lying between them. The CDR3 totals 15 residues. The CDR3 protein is CATSRPPGGAYGYTF. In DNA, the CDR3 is TGTGCCACCAGCAGACCACCCGGGGGGGCCTATGGCTACACCTTC.

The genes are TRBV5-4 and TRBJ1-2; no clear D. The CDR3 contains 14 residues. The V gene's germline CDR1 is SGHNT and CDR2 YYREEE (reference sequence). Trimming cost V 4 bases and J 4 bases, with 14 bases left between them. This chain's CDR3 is CASSPGGLVYGYTF. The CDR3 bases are TGTGCCAGCAGCCCAGGAGGGCTGGTCTATGGCTACACCTTC.

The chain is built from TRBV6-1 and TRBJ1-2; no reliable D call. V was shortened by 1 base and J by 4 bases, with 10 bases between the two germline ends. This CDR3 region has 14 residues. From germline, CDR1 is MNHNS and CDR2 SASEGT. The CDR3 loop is CASSEVGTFYGYTF. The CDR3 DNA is TGTGCCAGCAGTGAAGTTGGTACATTCTATGGCTACACCTTC.

This chain's CDR3 is CASSLLYEQFF. The CDR3 nucleotides read TGTGCCAGCAGCTTGTTGTATGAGCAGTTCTTC. This chain uses TRBV5-8 with TRBJ2-1; the D is unclear. This CDR3 is 11 amino acids long. V dropped 1 base and J dropped 8 bases, with 4 bases sitting between them. Per germline, CDR1 SGHTS and CDR2 YDEGEE.